This TCR beta chain came from a study of regulatory and conventional T cells in RAG deficiency. General observations from the study: Omenn patients showed >90% Treg-Tconv overlap and shorter CDR3 lengths. Sorted Omenn CD25-high CD127-low cells may not be bona fide Tregs. Shannon entropy fell and Simpson indices rose in RAG-deficient patients.

TCRdb keeps only in-frame clones here, not all; method: immunoSEQ multiplex PCR. The repertoire consists of 7,000 to 9,500 clones, with 90% to 95% occurring once and the leading ten covering under 1.5%. Blood CD4+ CD25-low CD127-high conventional T cells supplied the genomic DNA template. With regard to this clone: Antigen specificity is unknown.

The CDR3 has 13 amino acids. The V and J ends lost 4 bases and 2 bases respectively, with 9 bases between them. The V gene's germline CDR1 is SGDLS and CDR2 YYNGEE. This chain uses TRBV9 with TRBJ1-2; D call uncertain. The sequence was collected from a human donor with RAG deficiency presenting as severe combined immunodeficiency. The sequencing input was CD4+ effector T cells sorted from blood. The CDR3 DNA sequence: TGTGCCAGCAGCCCCCCCGGGAACTATGGCTACACCTTC. This codes for CASSPPGNYGYTF.